This T cell receptor beta chain originates from a study of blood T cell repertoires in COVID-19. Study as a whole: Specimens from acute and convalescent COVID-19 originated in the United States, Italy and Spain.

In the source study's methods: Amplifying reference gene primers gave estimates of nucleated cell counts. The protocol was immunoSEQ multiplex PCR, while the TCRdb copy is restricted to in-frame clones and leaves out a portion. From that table come the V and J calls and clone size; the DNA was used to work out D and trimming. The data hold approximately 260,000 clones, with around nine tenths observed a single time. The V gene end was trimmed by 1 base and the J gene end by 1 base; junction bases not matched to a gene: 5. The germline V gene encodes CDR1 SQVTM and CDR2 ANQGSEA. This CDR3 region has 15 residues. Enrolled through a virtual design, the participants were between 18 and 89 years of age and came from 24 US areas.

The chain joins TRBV29-1 to TRBJ2-7, with 9 nucleotides matching TRBD1. The sample taken for sequencing was PBMCs or T cells enriched from blood (not recorded which). The source is a woman between 18 and 29 years old who had recovered from COVID-19. CDR3 amino acids: CSVEVSGTGSYEQYF. CDR3 DNA: TGCAGCGTTGAAGTCTCCGGGACAGGGTCCTACGAGCAGTACTTC.